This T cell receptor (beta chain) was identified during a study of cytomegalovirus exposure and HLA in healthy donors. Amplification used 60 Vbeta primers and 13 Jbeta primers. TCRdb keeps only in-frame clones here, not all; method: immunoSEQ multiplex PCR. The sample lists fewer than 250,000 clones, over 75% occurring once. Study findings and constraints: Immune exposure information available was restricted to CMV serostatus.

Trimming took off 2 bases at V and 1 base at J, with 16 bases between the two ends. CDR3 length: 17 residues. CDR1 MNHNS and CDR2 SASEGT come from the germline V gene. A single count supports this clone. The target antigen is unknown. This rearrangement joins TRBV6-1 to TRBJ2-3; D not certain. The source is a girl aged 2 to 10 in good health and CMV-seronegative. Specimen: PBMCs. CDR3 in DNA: TGTGCCAGCAGTGAAACTATACTCAAAAAGGGCACAGATACGCAGTATTTT. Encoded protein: CASSETILKKGTDTQYF.